This TCR beta chain was obtained from a study of T-cell memory formation after mild COVID-19 (dated by TCRdb to about 2021). Regarding the study in general: TCR sequence clusters from the two donors were largely donor specific. Longitudinal TCRalpha and TCRbeta repertoire sequencing tracked T-cell clones expanding and contracting after mild COVID-19 in two donors. The cohort was made up of two young adult volunteers, one female and one male, who were previously healthy. What the authors observed across the whole study: Some responding clones were detected in pre-infection memory, suggesting pre-existing cross-reactive memory T cells joined the SARS-CoV-2 response. Only two mild cases were covered in the study, and larger cohorts including severe cases with pre-infection samples were considered necessary. Contracting CD4+ clones were located mainly in the CM and EM memory subsets, whereas CD8+ clones were found to be enriched in EMRA. SARS-CoV-2 specificity was not confirmed for the second-wave clones peaking on day 37. Balanced CD4/CD8 phenotypes were observed for clones contracting from day 15 to 85, whereas a bias towards CD4+ was observed for a second wave of clones expanding from day 15 to 37.

This clonotype was observed a handful of times. Its antigen is unknown. Per-base quality was not reported, and no clone a single base away is much larger than it. Ficoll-Paque density gradient centrifugation was the method used to isolate PBMCs. Including cysteine and phenylalanine, the CDR3 has 17 amino acids. Just CDR3 DNA is preserved here, 51 bases in frame from base 1. Trimming removed 0 bases from V and 4 bases from J, leaving 13 bases between the germline ends. The germline V gene supplies CDR1 LGHNA and CDR2 YNFKEQ. Sequenced on an Illumina NovaSeq 6000. TCRalpha and TCRbeta cDNA libraries were built by 5'RACE with constant-segment primers, adding sample barcodes and unique molecular identifiers. RNA was extracted from every sample with Trizol reagent. Amplification of the libraries took two PCR steps, and the second step added a second sample barcode plus Illumina TruSeq adapters. Sequencing of libraries was performed on an Illumina NovaSeq with 2 x 150 bp paired-end reads. The paper's processing steps were these. Demultiplexing of reads and collapsing into UMI-guided consensus sequences were performed with migec v1.2.7. Using mixcr v2.1.11, the UMI consensuses were aligned to TRA and TRB V and J templates and assembled into clonotypes. A clonotype was counted as expanded or contracted only when both edgeR and NoisET called the clonotype significant, with the noise models trained on biological replicates. For edgeR calls, a false discovery rate-adjusted p below 0.01 and a log2 fold-change threshold of 1 were applied. As an exploratory analysis of dynamics, max-normalized trajectories of the 1000 most abundant clonotypes were examined by PCA with hierarchical clustering. Separately sequenced CD4+ and CD8+ repertoires were used to assign the CD4 or CD8 phenotype of responding clones. TCRdb itself trimmed the public reads at Q25 with fastp, ran MiXCR and retained productive beta chains. Each entry is one CDR3 protein sequence, shown with its most common DNA and genes. V and J calls and clone size were set by TCRdb, not the authors. A total of about 390,000 distinct CDR3 sequences appear in this sample, about 16% of them only once. Together, the top ten hold about 22% of the sample.

This clonotype was sampled from a man aged 18 to 30 who had mild COVID-19 (a few samples of this study predate the infection). The sample titles of this study are shuffled in the database, so cell type and time point are left out; the donor was told from shared clones. The chain was built from TRBV4-2 and TRBJ2-6; a weak D assignment points to TRBD2 (5 bases agree). Source material: PBMCs or a T cell subset sorted from them (not recorded which). The CDR3 amino acid sequence is: CASSQEMEAWGANVLTF. The DNA sequence reads TGTGCCAGCAGCCAAGAAATGGAGGCGTGGGGGGCCAACGTCCTGACTTTC.